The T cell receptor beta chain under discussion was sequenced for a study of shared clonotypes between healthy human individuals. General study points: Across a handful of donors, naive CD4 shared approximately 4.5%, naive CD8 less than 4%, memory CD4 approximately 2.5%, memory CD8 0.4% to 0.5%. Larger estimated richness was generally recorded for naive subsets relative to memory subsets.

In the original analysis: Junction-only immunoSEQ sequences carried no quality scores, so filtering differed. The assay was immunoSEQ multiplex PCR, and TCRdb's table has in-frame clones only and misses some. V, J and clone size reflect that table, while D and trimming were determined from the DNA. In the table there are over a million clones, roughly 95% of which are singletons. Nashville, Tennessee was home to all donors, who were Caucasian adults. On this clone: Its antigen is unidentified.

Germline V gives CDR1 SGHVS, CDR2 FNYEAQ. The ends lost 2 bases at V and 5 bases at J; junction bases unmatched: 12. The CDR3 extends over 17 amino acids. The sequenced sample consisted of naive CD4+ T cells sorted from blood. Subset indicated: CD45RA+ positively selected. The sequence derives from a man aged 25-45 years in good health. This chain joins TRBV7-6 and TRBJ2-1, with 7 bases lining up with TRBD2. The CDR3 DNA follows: TGTGCCAGCAGCTTATTGGGACTACCCCTTGGGGACAATGAGCAGTTCTTC. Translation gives CASSLLGLPLGDNEQFF. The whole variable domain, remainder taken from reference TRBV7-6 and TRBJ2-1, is GAGVSQSPRYKVTKRGQDVALRCDPISGHVSLYWYRQALGQGPEFLTYFNYEAQQDKSGLPNDRFSAERPEGSISTLTIQRTEQRDSAMYRCASSLLGLPLGDNEQFFGPGTRLTVL.